This T cell receptor (beta chain) was documented in a study of cytomegalovirus exposure and HLA in healthy donors. Vbeta (60) and Jbeta (13) primers were used in the PCR. The assay was immunoSEQ multiplex PCR, and TCRdb's table has in-frame clones only and misses some. The table includes 130,000 or so clones, roughly 78% detected once. Trimming removed 1 base from V and 5 bases from J; junction bases left unmatched: 9. The CDR3 is 16 amino acids. Looked up from germline, CDR1 is GTSNPN and CDR2 is SVGIG (reference sequence). The receptor's source is a man aged 30 to 45 in good health and CMV-seronegative. The chain combines TRBV30 with TRBJ2-5, with TRBD2 matching 11 bases. The sequenced material came from PBMCs. CDR3 amino acids: CAWSDSSGGARETQYF. The CDR3 DNA is TGTGCCTGGAGTGATAGTAGCGGGGGGGCCCGGGAGACCCAGTACTTC.